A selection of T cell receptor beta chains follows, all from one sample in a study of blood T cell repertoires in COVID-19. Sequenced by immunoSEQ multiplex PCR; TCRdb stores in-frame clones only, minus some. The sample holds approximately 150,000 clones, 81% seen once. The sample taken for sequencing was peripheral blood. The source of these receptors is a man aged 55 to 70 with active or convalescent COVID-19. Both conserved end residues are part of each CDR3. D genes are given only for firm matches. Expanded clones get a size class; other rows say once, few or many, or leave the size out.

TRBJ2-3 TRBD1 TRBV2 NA CASKDRGADTQYF TGTGCCAGCAAGGACAGGGGCGCAGATACGCAGTATTTT
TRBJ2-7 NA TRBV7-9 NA CASSLLSISYEQYF TGTGCCAGCAGCTTACTTAGTATCTCCTACGAGCAGTACTTC
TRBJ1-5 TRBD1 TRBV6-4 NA CASSVLDRASNQPQHF TGTGCCAGCAGTGTCCTGGACAGGGCGAGCAATCAGCCCCAGCATTTT
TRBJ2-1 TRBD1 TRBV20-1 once CSASGQVPYNEQFF TGCAGTGCTAGTGGACAGGTACCCTACAATGAGCAGTTCTTC
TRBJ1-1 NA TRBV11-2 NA CASSKGGAEAFF TGTGCCAGCAGCAAGGGGGGGGCTGAAGCTTTCTTT
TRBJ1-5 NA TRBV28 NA CASTGGGPSNQPQHF TGTGCCAGCACCGGCGGGGGCCCTAGCAATCAGCCCCAGCATTTT
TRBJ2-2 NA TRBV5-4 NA CASSRENRVGTGELFF TGTGCCAGCAGCCGGGAAAACAGGGTCGGCACCGGGGAGCTGTTTTTT
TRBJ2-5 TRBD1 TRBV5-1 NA CASSTGTATETQYF TGCGCCAGCAGCACAGGGACAGCAACTGAGACCCAGTACTTC
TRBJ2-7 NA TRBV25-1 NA CASTARGSLGEQYF TGTGCCAGCACAGCGCGCGGTTCCCTAGGCGAGCAGTACTTC
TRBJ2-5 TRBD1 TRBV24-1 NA CATSDPGTGPETQYF TGTGCCACCAGTGATCCCGGGACAGGCCCAGAGACCCAGTACTTC
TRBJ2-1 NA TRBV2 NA CASTRYQAVSYNEQFF TGTGCCAGCACCCGATACCAGGCTGTCTCCTACAATGAGCAGTTCTTC